This entry is about one T cell receptor beta chain. The sample comes from a study of T cell responses to AZD1222 COVID-19 vaccine. TCRdb keeps only in-frame clones here, not all; method: immunoSEQ multiplex PCR. The table has roughly 120,000 clones, about nine tenths seen once. V was clipped by 6 bases and J by 3 bases, with 18 bases between them. In germline, CDR1 is MNHEY, CDR2 SVGAGI. This CDR3 has 15 amino acids. V usage is TRBV6-5 and J usage is TRBJ2-7, with D unresolved. Here the sequenced sample was peripheral blood, taken on day 0 of AZD1222 vaccination. This clonotype originated in an adult in good health. The CDR3 is CASSPMFEASYEQYF. The CDR3 bases are TGTGCCAGCAGCCCGATGTTCGAAGCGAGCTACGAGCAGTACTTC.